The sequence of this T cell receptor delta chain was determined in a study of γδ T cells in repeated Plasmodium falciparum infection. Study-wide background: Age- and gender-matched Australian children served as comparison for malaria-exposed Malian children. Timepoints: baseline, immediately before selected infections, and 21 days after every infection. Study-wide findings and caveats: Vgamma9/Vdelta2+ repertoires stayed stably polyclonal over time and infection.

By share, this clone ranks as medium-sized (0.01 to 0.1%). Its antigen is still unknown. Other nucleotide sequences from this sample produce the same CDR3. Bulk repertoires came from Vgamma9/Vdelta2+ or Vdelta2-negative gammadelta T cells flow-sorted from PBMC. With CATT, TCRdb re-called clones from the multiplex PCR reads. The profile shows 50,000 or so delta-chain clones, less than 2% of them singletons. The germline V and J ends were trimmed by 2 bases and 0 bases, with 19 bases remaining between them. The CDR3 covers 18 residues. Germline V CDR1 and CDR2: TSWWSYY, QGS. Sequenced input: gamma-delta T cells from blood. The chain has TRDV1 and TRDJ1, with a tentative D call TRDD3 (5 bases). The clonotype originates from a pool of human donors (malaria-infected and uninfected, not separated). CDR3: CALGECFWERSYTDKLIF. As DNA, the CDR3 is TGTGCTCTTGGGGAATGCTTCTGGGAGCGAAGCTACACCGATAAACTCATCTTT.